This is a list of T cell receptor beta chains from one sample in a study of early T cells in non-severe SARS-CoV-2 infection. TCRdb reprocessed the 5' RACE reads with MiXCR, giving one entry per CDR3 protein. Of approximately 56,000 distinct CDR3 sequences detected, roughly a tenth appear once; the ten largest clones hold 6.5%. The sequencing sample was made of whole blood. These receptor sequences come from an adult who was a healthcare worker with PCR-confirmed SARS-CoV-2 infection or an uninfected control (not recorded which). Each CDR3 is given with its conserved first and last residue. Fields, in order: V gene, D gene, clone size, J gene, CDR3 DNA, CDR3 protein. D genes are given only for firm matches. Size is omitted from some rows. Given values are once, few, many or a class for expanded clones.

V: TRBV6-2/TRBV6-3
D: TRBD1
size: few
J: TRBJ2-1
DNA: TGTGCCAGCAGAATACTTCGGGACAGGGGATCGAATGAGCAGTTCTTC
CDR3: CASRILRDRGSNEQFF

V: TRBV18
D: TRBD1
size: many
J: TRBJ2-1
DNA: TGTGCCAGCTCCTACTGGACAGGGGTCTACAATGAGCAGTTCTTC
CDR3: CASSYWTGVYNEQFF

V: TRBV20-1
D: NA
size: few
J: TRBJ1-2
DNA: TGCACGCCCGGGTCAGACCCTAACTATGGCTACACCTTC
CDR3: CTPGSDPNYGYTF

V: TRBV29-1
D: NA
size: NA
J: TRBJ2-3
DNA: TGCAGCGGGGCCATAGCACATAGCACAGATACGCAGTATTTT
CDR3: CSGAIAHSTDTQYF

V: TRBV7-6
D: NA
size: few
J: TRBJ2-1
DNA: TGTGCCAGCAGCCCACGCCCTCGGACTGGAGACAATGAGCAGTTCTTC
CDR3: CASSPRPRTGDNEQFF

V: TRBV6-6
D: TRBD1
size: few
J: TRBJ2-6
DNA: TGTGCCAGCAGATTGACAGGGACCCTCTCTGGGGCCAACGTCCTGACTTTC
CDR3: CASRLTGTLSGANVLTF

V: TRBV3-1
D: NA
size: many
J: TRBJ2-1
DNA: TGTGCCAGCAGCCAAGTGTATAGCGGATACAATGAGCAGTTCTTC
CDR3: CASSQVYSGYNEQFF

V: TRBV7-8
D: TRBD2
size: NA
J: TRBJ2-5
DNA: TGTGCCAGCAGCTCGACTAGCGGGAGGGGGAATCTAGAGACCCAGTACTTC
CDR3: CASSSTSGRGNLETQYF

V: TRBV20-1
D: TRBD2
size: few
J: TRBJ2-1
DNA: TGCAGTGCTGGGGGACCGGGACTAGCGGGGTACAATGAGCAGTTCTTC
CDR3: CSAGGPGLAGYNEQFF

V: TRBV27
D: NA
size: many
J: TRBJ1-2
DNA: TGTGCCAGCAGCCCGCGTGTTGGAGCCCTCTATGGCTACACCTTC
CDR3: CASSPRVGALYGYTF

V: TRBV27
D: NA
size: NA
J: TRBJ2-7
DNA: TGTGCCGGTCCGGCCTACGAGCAGTACTTC
CDR3: CAGPAYEQYF

V: TRBV12-3/TRBV12-4
D: NA
size: NA
J: TRBJ2-7
DNA: TGTGCCAGCAGTTTAGAAATTTACGCGAAAGCCTACGAGCAGTACTTC
CDR3: CASSLEIYAKAYEQYF

V: TRBV20-1
D: TRBD1
size: NA
J: TRBJ2-4
DNA: TGCAGTGCTAGCGGACAGGAAAGAAACATTCAGTACTTC
CDR3: CSASGQERNIQYF